Listed here are 31 T cell receptor beta chains from one sample, sequenced in a study of T cell changes during pregnancy in multiple sclerosis. Produced via immunoSEQ multiplex PCR; TCRdb's table is partial and in-frame only. The sample contains around 70,000 clones, 85% to 95% of which appear only once. This material consisted of peripheral blood, taken before pregnancy. These receptors originate from a female donor with multiple sclerosis, enrolled in a pregnancy study.

The V gene is TRBV5-1, the J gene TRBJ2-7; perhaps TRBD2 as D (5 bases). Trimming pared 4 bases from V and 9 bases from J, leaving 17 bases between. Germline V gene data show CDR1 as SGHRS and CDR2 as YFSETQ. The CDR3 has 13 residues. The CDR3 protein is CASSLTYSAGQYF. The CDR3 nucleotides are TGCGCCAGCAGCCTCACCTATAGCGCCGGGCAGTACTTC.

The CDR3 protein is CASSLGQLQETQYF. CDR3 bases: TGTGCCAGCAGCTTAGGTCAGTTACAAGAGACCCAGTACTTC. The chain joins TRBV7-9 to TRBJ2-5; D gene ambiguous. The CDR3 length is 14 residues. Germline CDR1 reads SEHNR; CDR2 reads FQNEAQ (reference sequence). V dropped 1 base and J dropped 2 bases, with 8 bases sitting between them.

V gene TRBV19 combines with J gene TRBJ1-2; D remains unclear. V lost 4 bases and J 12 bases, leaving 12 bases between the germline ends. The V gene's germline CDR1 is LNHDA and CDR2 SQIVND (reference sequence). CDR3 length equals 11 residues. The chain's CDR3 is CASSSVFRDTF. In nucleotides, the CDR3 is TGTGCCAGTAGTAGTGTCTTTCGGGACACCTTC.

The chain joins TRBV11-2 to TRBJ2-7; the match to TRBD1 covers 8 bases. The CDR3 totals 14 residues. J gave up 3 bases and V 1 base, and 2 bases lay outside the gene matches. Germline-derived CDR1 and CDR2 are SGHAT and FQNNGV. CDR3 amino acids: CASSLARGLYEQYF. The CDR3 nucleotides are TGTGCCAGCAGCTTAGCCAGGGGGCTCTACGAGCAGTACTTC.

The V gene is TRBV2, the J gene TRBJ1-5, with D perhaps TRBD1 (5 bases). V was pared by 3 bases and J by 6 bases, with 6 bases between. CDR1 SNHLY and CDR2 FYNNEI come from the germline V gene. CDR3 length: 12 amino acids. CDR3 in DNA: TGTGCCAGCAGTGACGGGGGTCAGCCCCAGCATTTT. Amino acids: CASSDGGQPQHF.

Regarding this clone: The junction does not match germline at one end; this may be a read error. This sequence joins TRBV6-1 and TRBJ2-5; D gene unclear. Germline loops: CDR1 MNHNS, CDR2 SASEGT. The CDR3 totals 12 residues. The CDR3 DNA follows: TGTGCCACAAACAAACCGGGTCTCCTTTTTGACTTC. Its protein is CATNKPGLLFDF.

The V call is TRBV15, the J call TRBJ1-3, with a weak D call TRBD1 (5 bases). V was trimmed by 4 bases and J by 0 bases, leaving 10 bases between them. Germline CDR1 is LNHNV and CDR2 is YYDKDF (reference sequence). CDR3 length: 15 residues. This CDR3 reads CATSTPTASGNTIYF. CDR3 coding DNA: TGTGCCACCAGCACCCCGACAGCCTCTGGAAACACCATATATTTT.

The chain's CDR3 is CASSQDVVQVLSGANVLTF. Here the CDR3 DNA reads TGCGCCAGCAGCCAAGATGTAGTCCAGGTTCTATCTGGGGCCAACGTCCTGACTTTC. The chain joins TRBV4-3 to TRBJ2-6; no clear D gene. Trimming pared 0 bases from V and 1 base from J, leaving 16 bases between. CDR1 is LGHNA, CDR2 YSLEER, per germline. This CDR3 spans 19 amino acids.

The chain recombines TRBV10-3 with TRBJ2-1; 11 bases align to TRBD2. The V gene end was trimmed by 9 bases and the J gene end by 6 bases; junction bases not matched to a gene: 19. The CDR3 consists of 18 residues. From germline, CDR1 is ENHRY and CDR2 SYGVKD. The CDR3 loop is CAIGGSLAGVTRGNEQFF. The CDR3 region has the DNA TGTGCCATTGGCGGATCACTAGCGGGAGTGACCCGGGGCAATGAGCAGTTCTTC.

V and J are TRBV7-9 and TRBJ1-2; D unclear. CDR3 length: 13 amino acids. Looked up from germline, CDR1 is SEHNR and CDR2 is FQNEAQ (reference sequence). V lost 3 bases to trimming and J lost 8 bases, with 13 bases between them. DNA of the CDR3: TGTGCCAGCAGCTTCGTAGAGGAGACCGGCTACACCTTC. Its protein is CASSFVEETGYTF.

Turning to this clone: The germline gene is not matched at one end of the junction; a read error may be the cause. The chain employs TRBV9 and TRBJ2-1; 9 bases agree with TRBD1. Germline CDR1 reads SGDLS; CDR2 reads YYNGEE. The CDR3 covers 14 residues. The CDR3, as DNA: TGTGCCAGCAGCGTACCAGCGACGGGACAGGGCAAGGTCTTC. Amino acid sequence: CASSVPATGQGKVF.

This clone has only one observation. The gene calls are TRBV7-2 and TRBJ2-3, with D possibly being TRBD2 (6 bases). Trimming removed 4 bases from V and 0 bases from J, with 8 bases in between. The CDR3 runs 14 residues. Germline CDR1 and CDR2: SGHTA and FQGNSA. The CDR3 here is CASSSTRSTDTQYF. For the CDR3, the DNA is TGTGCCAGCAGCTCGACTAGGAGCACAGATACGCAGTATTTT. The complete variable domain, with remaining parts taken from reference TRBV7-2 and TRBJ2-3, reads GAGVSQSPSNKVTEKGKDVELRCDPISGHTALYWYRQSLGQGLEFLIYFQGNSAPDKSGLPSDRFSAERTGGSVSTLTIQRTQQEDSAVYLCASSSTRSTDTQYFGPGTRLTVL.

The rearrangement joins TRBV4-1 to TRBJ1-4; D is ambiguous. Germline V gene lookup returns CDR1 MGHRA and CDR2 YSYEKL. CDR3 size: 15 residues. Trimming pared 0 bases from V and 4 bases from J, leaving 9 bases between. The CDR3, as DNA: TGCGCCAGCAGCCAAGATCCCCGGAGTAATGAAAAACTGTTTTTT. As protein: CASSQDPRSNEKLFF.

CDR3 protein: CASSPSGIGTGELFF. The CDR3 DNA follows: TGTGCCAGCAGTCCGTCGGGAATCGGCACCGGGGAGCTGTTTTTT. This chain connects TRBV28 to TRBJ2-2, with D perhaps matching TRBD2 (5 bases). V was pared by 5 bases and J by 4 bases, with 14 bases between. CDR3 length equals 15 residues. Germline loops: CDR1 MDHEN, CDR2 SYDVKM.

This chain connects TRBV19 to TRBJ1-5; D is perhaps TRBD1 (6 bases). The CDR3 length is 13 residues. V gave up 2 bases and J gave up 7 bases, with 9 bases separating them. Per germline, CDR1 LNHDA and CDR2 SQIVND (reference sequence). CDR3 residues: CASSIPDRQPQHF. The CDR3 region has the DNA TGTGCCAGTAGTATACCGGACAGACAGCCCCAGCATTTT.

This clone was counted a single time. The V call is TRBV2, the J call TRBJ2-5; maybe TRBD2 (6 bases). This CDR3 is built from 12 residues. Germline V lookup: CDR1 SNHLY, CDR2 FYNNEI. V was pared by 6 bases and J by 2 bases, with 7 bases between. This CDR3 is CASRLAQETQYF. DNA for the CDR3: TGTGCCAGCAGACTAGCTCAAGAGACCCAGTACTTC.

This chain connects TRBV6-1 to TRBJ2-3; tentatively, D is TRBD2 (5 bases). The V gene lost 5 bases and the J gene lost 6 bases, with 9 bases spanning the gap. Germline CDR1 MNHNS, CDR2 SASEGT. CDR3 length: 12 amino acids. CDR3 in DNA: TGTGCCAGCAGTCGACCGGGGGATACGCAGTATTTT. This translates into CASSRPGDTQYF.

The chain uses TRBV19 and TRBJ2-2; no clear D gene. This CDR3 has 15 residues. The V and J ends lost 3 bases and 0 bases respectively, with 8 bases between them. CDR1 and CDR2 from the germline V gene are LNHDA and SQIVND (reference sequence). CDR3 nucleotide sequence: TGTGCCAGTAGTATTACCGGTACGAACACCGGGGAGCTGTTTTTT. Its translation: CASSITGTNTGELFF.

V usage is TRBV19 and J usage is TRBJ2-1; 9 bases agree with TRBD2. J lost 6 bases, V lost 5 bases, and 11 bases had no gene match. The CDR3 sequence is 16 residues long. CDR1 is LNHDA and CDR2 is SQIVND in the germline V gene (reference sequence). CDR3 protein: CASSPPRGRGFNEQFF. The DNA of the CDR3 is TGTGCCAGTAGTCCTCCCCGCGGGAGGGGTTTCAATGAGCAGTTCTTC.

V usage is TRBV9 and J usage is TRBJ2-1; 8 nucleotides align to TRBD1. The ends lost 2 bases at V and 7 bases at J; junction bases unmatched: 8. Germline V gene sequence: CDR1 SGDLS, CDR2 YYNGEE. The CDR3 totals 15 residues. In DNA form, the CDR3 reads TGTGCCAGCAGCGTGGCAGGGGGCGCGTGGAATGAGCAGTTCTTC. It encodes CASSVAGGAWNEQFF.

The V and J genes are TRBV7-3 and TRBJ2-1; TRBD2 matches 13 bases. J gave up 9 bases and V 2 bases, and 7 bases lay outside the gene matches. CDR1 is SGHTA, CDR2 FQGTGA, per germline. The length of the CDR3 is 16 residues. Here the CDR3 DNA reads TGTGCCAGCAGCTTAGGCGGACTAGCGGGAGTCGCTGAGCAGTTCTTC. It encodes CASSLGGLAGVAEQFF.

The rearrangement links TRBV2 to TRBJ2-5; the D gene is possibly TRBD1 (5 bases). The CDR3 totals 12 residues. V lost 6 bases, J lost 5 bases, and 10 bases lay in between. From germline, CDR1 is SNHLY and CDR2 FYNNEI. CDR3 sequence (DNA): TGTGCCAGCAGAGGGGTTCGGGAGACCCAGTACTTC. This sequence encodes CASRGVRETQYF.

The chain links TRBV28 to TRBJ2-7; the D gene is possibly TRBD1 (6 bases). CDR1 is MDHEN, CDR2 SYDVKM, per germline. There are 15 residues in the CDR3. Between the trimmed V and J ends, which lost 6 bases and 1 base, there was a span of 16 bases. CDR3 region: CASSLPGTSSYEQYF. In nucleotides, the CDR3 is TGTGCCAGCAGCTTACCCGGGACAAGTTCCTACGAGCAGTACTTC.

The chain recombines TRBV9 with TRBJ1-3; 7 bases agree with TRBD1. Germline V gives CDR1 SGDLS, CDR2 YYNGEE. This CDR3 region has 15 residues. J was trimmed by 0 bases and V by 4 bases; bases with no gene match: 4. CDR3: CASSMTGNSGNTIYF. DNA of the CDR3: TGTGCCAGCAGCATGACAGGGAACTCTGGAAACACCATATATTTT.

The chain recombines TRBV9 with TRBJ2-1; D possibly corresponds to TRBD2 (7 bases). Trimming removed 2 bases from V and 5 bases from J, with 14 bases in between. The CDR3 sequence is 15 residues long. Germline CDR1 and CDR2: SGDLS and YYNGEE. The CDR3 sequence is CASSVRRGLNNEQFF. CDR3 coding DNA: TGTGCCAGCAGCGTTCGGCGGGGGCTCAACAATGAGCAGTTCTTC.

This sequence joins TRBV28 and TRBJ1-2; weak D call: TRBD1 (5 bases). Germline-derived CDR1 and CDR2 are MDHEN and SYDVKM. Trimming cost V 8 bases and J 1 base, with 11 bases left between them. This CDR3 contains 13 residues. The CDR3 sequence: CASFDDSNYGYTF. DNA for the CDR3: TGTGCCAGCTTTGATGACAGTAACTATGGCTACACCTTC.

The genes are TRBV5-3 and TRBJ2-1; 9 bases line up with TRBD1. TRBV5-3 is filed as an ORF, its function uncertain. This CDR3 contains 14 residues. With V trimmed by 5 bases and J by 9 bases, 9 bases remained unmatched. The CDR3 nucleotides read TGTGCCAGAAGTTCCGGGACAGGGATGTGTGAGCAGTTCTTC. Translating gives CARSSGTGMCEQFF.

The chain couples TRBV12-2 to TRBJ1-5. TRBV12-2 is a pseudogene segment. The CDR3 runs 16 residues. In DNA, the CDR3 is TGTGCAAGTCGCTTAGCAGCAGAAGTGGCGGATCAGCCCCAGCATTTT. Translating gives CASRLAAEVADQPQHF.

The chain uses TRBV5-1 and TRBJ2-7, with TRBD2 matching 8 bases. Germline CDR1 and CDR2: SGHRS and YFSETQ. V dropped 4 bases and J dropped 6; count of bases not matched to a gene: 9. The CDR3 is made up of 14 amino acids. The CDR3 region is CASSQTSETPEQYF. CDR3 DNA: TGCGCCAGCAGCCAGACTAGCGAAACTCCCGAGCAGTACTTC.

The CDR3 region is CASSSLPGGTDIRGYTF. CDR3 coding DNA: TGTGCCAGCAGCTCACTACCCGGGGGTACGGATATAAGGGGCTACACCTTC. V usage is TRBV7-2 and J usage is TRBJ1-2, with D perhaps TRBD1 (5 bases). Germline V CDR1 and CDR2: SGHTA, FQGNSA. V shed 4 bases and J shed 8 bases, with 26 bases lying between them. This CDR3 contains 17 residues.

The chain links TRBV19 to TRBJ2-5; D may be TRBD2 (6 bases). CDR1 is LNHDA, CDR2 SQIVND, per germline (reference sequence). CDR3 size: 14 residues. Trimming left V 5 bases short and J 4 bases short, with 14 bases between. This CDR3 reads CASSLGLSPETQYF. CDR3 DNA sequence: TGTGCCAGTAGTCTGGGACTCTCTCCAGAGACCCAGTACTTC.